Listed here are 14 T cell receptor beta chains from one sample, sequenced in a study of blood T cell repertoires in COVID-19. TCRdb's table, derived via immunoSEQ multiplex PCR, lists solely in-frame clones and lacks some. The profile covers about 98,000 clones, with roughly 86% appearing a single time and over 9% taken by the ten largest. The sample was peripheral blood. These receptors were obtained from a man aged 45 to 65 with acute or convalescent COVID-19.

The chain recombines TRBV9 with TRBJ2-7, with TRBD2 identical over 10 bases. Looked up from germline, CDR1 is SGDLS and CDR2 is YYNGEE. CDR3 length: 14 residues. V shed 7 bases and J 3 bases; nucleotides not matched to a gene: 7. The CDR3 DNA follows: TGTGCCAGCGGACGAGCGGGAGGGGGCTACGAGCAGTACTTC. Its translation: CASGRAGGGYEQYF.

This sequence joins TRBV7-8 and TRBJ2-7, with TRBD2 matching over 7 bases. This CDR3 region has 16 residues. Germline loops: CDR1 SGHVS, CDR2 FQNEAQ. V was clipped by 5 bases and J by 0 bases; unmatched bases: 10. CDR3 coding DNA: TGTGCCAGCAGCCCCACGGGTGGGAGGGGCTCCTACGAGCAGTACTTC. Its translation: CASSPTGGRGSYEQYF.

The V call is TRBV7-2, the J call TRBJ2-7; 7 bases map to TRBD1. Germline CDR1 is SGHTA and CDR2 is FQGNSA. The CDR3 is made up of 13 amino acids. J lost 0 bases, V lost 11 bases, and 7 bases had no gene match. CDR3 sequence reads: CASQTGTSYEQYF. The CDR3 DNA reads TGTGCCTCACAGACAGGGACCTCCTACGAGCAGTACTTC. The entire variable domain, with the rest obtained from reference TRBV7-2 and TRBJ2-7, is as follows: GAGVSQSPSNKVTEKGKDVELRCDPISGHTALYWYRQSLGQGLEFLIYFQGNSAPDKSGLPSDRFSAERTGGSVSTLTIQRTQQEDSAVYLCASQTGTSYEQYFGPGTRLTVT.

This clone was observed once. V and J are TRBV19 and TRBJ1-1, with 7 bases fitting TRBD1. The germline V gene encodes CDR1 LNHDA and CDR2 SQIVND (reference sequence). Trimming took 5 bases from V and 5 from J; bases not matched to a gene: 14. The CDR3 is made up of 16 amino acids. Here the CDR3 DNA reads TGTGCCAGTAGTCCCGGACCCCGACAGGGTCGGACTGAAGCTTTCTTT. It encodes CASSPGPRQGRTEAFF.

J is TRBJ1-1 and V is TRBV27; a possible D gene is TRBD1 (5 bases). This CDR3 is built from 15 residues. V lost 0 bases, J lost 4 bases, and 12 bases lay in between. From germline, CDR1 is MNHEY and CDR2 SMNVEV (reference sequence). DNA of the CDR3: TGTGCCAGCAGTTTATCGTCAGGGTCGACCACTGAAGCTTTCTTT. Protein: CASSLSSGSTTEAFF.

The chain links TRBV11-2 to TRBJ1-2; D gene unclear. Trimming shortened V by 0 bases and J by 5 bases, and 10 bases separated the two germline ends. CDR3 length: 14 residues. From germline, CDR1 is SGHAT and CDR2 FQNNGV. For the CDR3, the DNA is TGTGCCAGCAGCTTAGATAGCCGCCTTTATGGCTACACCTTC. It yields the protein CASSLDSRLYGYTF.

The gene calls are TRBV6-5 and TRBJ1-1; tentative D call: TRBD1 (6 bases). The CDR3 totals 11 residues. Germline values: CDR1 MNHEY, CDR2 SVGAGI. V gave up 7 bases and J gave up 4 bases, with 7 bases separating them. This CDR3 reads CASKGGTEAFF. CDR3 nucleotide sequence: TGTGCCAGCAAAGGGGGCACTGAAGCTTTCTTT.

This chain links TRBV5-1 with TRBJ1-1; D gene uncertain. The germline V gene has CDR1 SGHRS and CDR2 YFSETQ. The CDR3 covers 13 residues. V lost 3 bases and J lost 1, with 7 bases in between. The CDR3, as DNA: TGCGCCAGCAGCTCTCCTCCGAACACTGAAGCTTTCTTT. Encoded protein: CASSSPPNTEAFF.

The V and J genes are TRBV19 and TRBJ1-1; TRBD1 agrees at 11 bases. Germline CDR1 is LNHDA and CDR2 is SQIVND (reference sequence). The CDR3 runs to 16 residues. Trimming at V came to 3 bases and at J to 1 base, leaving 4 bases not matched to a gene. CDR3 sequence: CASSIDGTGGNTEAFF. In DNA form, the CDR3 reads TGTGCCAGTAGTATCGACGGGACAGGGGGGAACACTGAAGCTTTCTTT.

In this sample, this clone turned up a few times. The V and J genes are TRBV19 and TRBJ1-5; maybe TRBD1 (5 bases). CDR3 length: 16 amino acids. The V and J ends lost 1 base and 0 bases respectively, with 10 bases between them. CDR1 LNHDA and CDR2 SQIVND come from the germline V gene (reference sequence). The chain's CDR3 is CASSIVQGNSNQPQHF. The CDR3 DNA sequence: TGTGCCAGTAGTATAGTCCAGGGTAATAGCAATCAGCCCCAGCATTTT.

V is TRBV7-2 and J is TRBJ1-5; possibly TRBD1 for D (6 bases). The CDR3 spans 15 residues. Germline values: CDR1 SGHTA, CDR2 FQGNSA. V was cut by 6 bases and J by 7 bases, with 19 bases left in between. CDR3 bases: TGTGCCAGCAGTCACAGATCAGGGACATCCCAGCCCCAGCATTTT. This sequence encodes CASSHRSGTSQPQHF.

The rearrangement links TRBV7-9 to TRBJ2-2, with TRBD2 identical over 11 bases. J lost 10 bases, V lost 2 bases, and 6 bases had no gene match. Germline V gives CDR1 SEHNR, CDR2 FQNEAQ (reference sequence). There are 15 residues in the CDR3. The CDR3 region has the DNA TGTGCCAGCAGCTTACAGACTAGCGGGAAGGTGGAGCTGTTTTTT. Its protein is CASSLQTSGKVELFF.

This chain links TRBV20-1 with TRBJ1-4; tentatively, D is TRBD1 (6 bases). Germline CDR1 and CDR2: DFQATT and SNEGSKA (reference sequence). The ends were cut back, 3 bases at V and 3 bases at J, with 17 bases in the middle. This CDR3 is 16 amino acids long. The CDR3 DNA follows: TGCAGTGCTAGTTTCAGACCGGGACAATCTAATGAAAAACTGTTTTTT. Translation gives CSASFRPGQSNEKLFF.

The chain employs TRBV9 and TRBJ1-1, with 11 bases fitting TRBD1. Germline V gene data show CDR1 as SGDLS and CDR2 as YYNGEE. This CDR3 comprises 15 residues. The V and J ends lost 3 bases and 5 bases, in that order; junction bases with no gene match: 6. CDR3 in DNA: TGTGCCAGCAGCGGGACAGGGGGCGCAGGGACTGAAGCTTTCTTT. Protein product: CASSGTGGAGTEAFF.